One and the same sample provided the 31 T cell receptor beta chains below, sequenced in a study of cytomegalovirus exposure and HLA in healthy donors. PCR employed 60 Vbeta and 13 Jbeta primers. Libraries were prepared by immunoSEQ multiplex PCR; TCRdb keeps only in-frame clonotypes and omits some of them. The table shows around 190,000 clones, with around 82% occurring only once. The specimen was PBMCs. Receptor source: a woman aged 25 to 39 in good health and CMV-seropositive.

The rearrangement uses TRBV30 and TRBJ2-4; TRBD1 matches at 9 bases. Germline V CDR1 and CDR2: GTSNPN, SVGIG (reference sequence). J was trimmed by 9 bases and V by 3 bases; bases with no gene match: 9. The CDR3 runs to 14 residues. CDR3 in amino acids: CAWRIQGAQGIQYF. The DNA for the CDR3 is TGTGCCTGGAGGATACAGGGGGCCCAGGGCATTCAGTACTTC.

In DNA form, the CDR3 reads TGTGCCAGTAGTATCCAGGGGACTAGTGGCAATGAGCAGTTCTTC. Translated, it gives CASSIQGTSGNEQFF. This chain links TRBV19 with TRBJ2-1; 8 bases match TRBD2. V gave up 3 bases and J gave up 6 bases; unmatched junction bases: 7. The CDR3 has 15 residues. The germline V gene encodes CDR1 LNHDA and CDR2 SQIVND (reference sequence).

This chain links TRBV5-6 with TRBJ1-1; maybe TRBD1 (5 bases). V lost 3 bases and J 6 bases, leaving 12 bases between the germline ends. Germline V CDR1 and CDR2: SGHDT, YYEEEE. The length of the CDR3 is 13 residues. The chain's CDR3 is CASSSLQGAEAFF. CDR3 nucleotides: TGTGCCAGCAGCTCACTCCAGGGCGCTGAAGCTTTCTTT.

This clone was counted a few times. The chain links TRBV5-1 to TRBJ1-1; D is ambiguous. With 0 bases removed from V and 7 bases from J, the gap between germline ends came to 13 bases. The length of the CDR3 is 14 residues. Looked up from germline, CDR1 is SGHRS and CDR2 is YFSETQ. Here the CDR3 reads CASSLVLFGSEAFF. DNA for the CDR3: TGCGCCAGCAGCTTGGTTTTGTTCGGGAGTGAAGCTTTCTTT.

This clone was seen a few times. This rearrangement joins TRBV5-1 to TRBJ1-1; TRBD1 matches at 10 bases. V lost 4 bases, J lost 6 bases, and 3 bases stayed unmatched. The germline gives CDR1 SGHRS, CDR2 YFSETQ. The CDR3 consists of 13 residues. The DNA for the CDR3 is TGCGCCAGCAGCAACGGACAGGGGGCTGAAGCTTTCTTT. Translation: CASSNGQGAEAFF.

This clone showed up just a few times. The J gene is TRBJ2-3, the V gene TRBV7-8, with TRBD2 matching over 8 bases. The CDR3 contains 16 residues. The germline V gene has CDR1 SGHVS and CDR2 FQNEAQ. Trimming took 5 bases from V and 2 from J; bases not matched to a gene: 9. The CDR3 DNA is TGTGCCAGCAGCCCTCTCACTAGCGGAGTCACAGATACGCAGTATTTT. It encodes CASSPLTSGVTDTQYF.

The V gene is TRBV9, the J gene TRBJ2-3; weak D call: TRBD2 (6 bases). Germline values: CDR1 SGDLS, CDR2 YYNGEE. V was pared by 0 bases and J by 3 bases, with 20 bases between. The length of the CDR3 is 18 residues. This chain's CDR3 is CASSVAPFRGGLTDTQYF. CDR3 DNA: TGTGCCAGCAGCGTAGCCCCCTTCCGGGGAGGTTTAACAGATACGCAGTATTTT.

The chain recombines TRBV10-3 with TRBJ2-1, with D possibly TRBD1 on 6 matching bases. CDR3 size: 12 residues. Germline values: CDR1 ENHRY, CDR2 SYGVKD. V lost 2 bases and J 8 bases, leaving 7 bases between the germline ends. The CDR3 spells CAISERGYEQFF. In DNA, the CDR3 is TGTGCCATCAGTGAGAGGGGGTATGAGCAGTTCTTC.

The chain couples TRBV4-3 to TRBJ1-2; no firm D call. This CDR3 is built from 13 residues. CDR1 LGHNA and CDR2 YSLEER come from the germline V gene. V lost 1 base and J 7 bases, leaving 10 bases between the germline ends. CDR3 protein: CASSQGLMGGYTF. In DNA form, the CDR3 reads TGCGCCAGCAGCCAAGGACTGATGGGTGGCTACACCTTC.

The V gene is TRBV27, the J gene TRBJ2-2; possibly TRBD2 for D (5 bases). The V gene's germline CDR1 is MNHEY and CDR2 SMNVEV (reference sequence). The CDR3 length is 14 residues. Between the trimmed V and J ends, which lost 6 bases and 1 base, there was a span of 9 bases. The CDR3 DNA sequence: TGTGCCAGCAGGCTAGCCCAGAACACCGGGGAGCTGTTTTTT. Residues: CASRLAQNTGELFF.

The chain carries TRBV30 and TRBJ2-7, with D possibly matching TRBD2 (5 bases). CDR3 length: 17 residues. V was pared by 2 bases and J by 3 bases, with 23 bases between. From germline, CDR1 is GTSNPN and CDR2 SVGIG (reference sequence). The chain's CDR3 is CAWSPAREKFWDYEQYF. The CDR3 coding sequence is TGTGCCTGGAGTCCGGCCCGGGAAAAATTTTGGGACTACGAGCAGTACTTC.

V gene TRBV27 combines with J gene TRBJ2-2; no firm D call. V lost 6 bases and J 6 bases, leaving 11 bases between the germline ends. The CDR3 totals 13 residues. Germline values: CDR1 MNHEY, CDR2 SMNVEV (reference sequence). The CDR3 nucleotides read TGTGCCAGCAGGCGTAGCTTCTCCGGGGAGCTGTTTTTT. Amino acids: CASRRSFSGELFF.

The chain carries TRBV28 and TRBJ2-6; tentatively, D is TRBD1 (6 bases). The ends were cut back, 5 bases at V and 0 bases at J, with 14 bases in the middle. The CDR3 runs 17 residues. Germline CDR1 MDHEN, CDR2 SYDVKM. Here the CDR3 reads CASSLQIGGSGANVLTF. The CDR3 DNA reads as TGTGCCAGCAGTCTTCAGATAGGGGGCTCTGGGGCCAACGTCCTGACTTTC.

This clone turned up a few times. This chain joins TRBV5-1 and TRBJ1-5, with TRBD1 matching over 12 bases. V dropped 2 bases and J dropped 3; count of bases not matched to a gene: 3. The CDR3 covers 16 residues. Germline V lookup: CDR1 SGHRS, CDR2 YFSETQ. The CDR3 sequence is CASSFGTGGLNQPQHF. The CDR3 DNA follows: TGCGCCAGCAGCTTCGGGACAGGGGGCCTCAATCAGCCCCAGCATTTT.

The CDR3 DNA reads as TGTGCCAGCAGTTACTCGACGGCTAGCGGCTTGAATGAGCAGTTCTTC. It translates to CASSYSTASGLNEQFF. The chain has TRBV6-6 and TRBJ2-1, with 7 bases fitting TRBD2. The CDR3 is made up of 16 amino acids. The germline V gene has CDR1 MNHNY and CDR2 SVGAGI (reference sequence). The trim removed 0 bases at V and 7 bases at J, leaving 9 bases unmatched.

This clone was picked up a small number of times. The chain employs TRBV28 and TRBJ1-4, with 7 bases that match TRBD1. In germline, CDR1 is MDHEN, CDR2 SYDVKM. CDR3 length equals 16 residues. Trimming removed 4 bases from V and 7 bases from J; junction bases left unmatched: 12. CDR3 region: CASSSSGQANREKLFF. For the CDR3, the DNA is TGTGCCAGCAGTTCCTCAGGACAGGCCAATCGTGAAAAACTGTTTTTT.

The chain has TRBV19 and TRBJ2-1, with 11 bases identical to TRBD1. This CDR3 contains 15 residues. Germline values: CDR1 LNHDA, CDR2 SQIVND (reference sequence). V dropped 5 bases and J dropped 7; count of bases not matched to a gene: 7. CDR3 DNA sequence: TGTGCCAGTAGTTTGGGGGACAGGGGGTTAAATGAGCAGTTCTTC. Translating gives CASSLGDRGLNEQFF.

The chain links TRBV6-6 to TRBJ2-1; TRBD1 matches at 7 bases. Trimming removed 5 bases from V and 4 bases from J; junction bases left unmatched: 2. Looked up from germline, CDR1 is MNHNY and CDR2 is SVGAGI (reference sequence). The CDR3 contains 13 residues. The CDR3 loop is CASSTGEYNEQFF. The CDR3 region has the DNA TGTGCCAGCAGTACAGGGGAGTACAATGAGCAGTTCTTC.

The rearrangement links TRBV7-9 to TRBJ2-3, with TRBD1 matching 7 bases. The V segment lost 3 bases and the J segment 4 bases; nucleotides outside the gene matches: 7. This CDR3 comprises 15 residues. Germline V CDR1 and CDR2: SEHNR, FQNEAQ (reference sequence). This chain's CDR3 is CASSFPQGKADTQYF. CDR3 DNA: TGTGCCAGCAGCTTCCCACAGGGGAAGGCAGATACGCAGTATTTT.

The V call is TRBV10-3, the J call TRBJ1-1; 12 bases fit TRBD1. With 6 bases clipped from V and 7 bases from J, the junction kept 6 bases outside the gene matches. Germline V gives CDR1 ENHRY, CDR2 SYGVKD. The CDR3 has 14 residues. For the CDR3, the DNA is TGTGCCATCAGCGCCGGGACAGGGGGCGATGAAGCTTTCTTT. As protein: CAISAGTGGDEAFF.

CDR3 sequence (DNA): TGCAGCGTTGGGGAGGGGAACTCCTACAATGAGCAGTTCTTC. Encoded protein: CSVGEGNSYNEQFF. The V and J genes are TRBV29-1 and TRBJ2-1, with TRBD2 identical over 7 bases. With V trimmed by 4 bases and J by 0 bases, 3 bases remained unmatched. There are 14 residues in the CDR3. Germline V gives CDR1 SQVTM, CDR2 ANQGSEA.

Here the CDR3 DNA reads TGTGCCAGCAGTTTACAGGTCGGGATCCAAGAGACCCAGTACTTC. Its translation: CASSLQVGIQETQYF. The rearrangement links TRBV27 to TRBJ2-5; possibly TRBD2 for D (5 bases). V was cut by 2 bases and J by 1 base, with 11 bases left in between. Germline V CDR1 and CDR2: MNHEY, SMNVEV (reference sequence). The CDR3 is made up of 15 amino acids.

This clone appeared a few times. The genes are TRBV11-3 and TRBJ1-1, with no clear D. CDR1 is SGHNT and CDR2 is YENEEA in the germline V gene. Trimming took off 0 bases at V and 1 base at J, with 3 bases between the two ends. CDR3 size: 13 residues. The CDR3 sequence is CASSLDRNTEAFF. CDR3 coding DNA: TGTGCCAGCAGCTTAGACAGGAACACTGAAGCTTTCTTT.

J is TRBJ1-4 and V is TRBV27; TRBD1 matches 8 bases. Looked up from germline, CDR1 is MNHEY and CDR2 is SMNVEV (reference sequence). Trimming removed 8 bases from V and 7 bases from J; junction bases left unmatched: 15. This CDR3 has 16 residues. CDR3 protein: CASAILPQGGVEKLFF. CDR3 DNA sequence: TGTGCCAGCGCAATCCTACCACAGGGGGGAGTTGAAAAACTGTTTTTT. The full variable domain, its missing parts supplied by reference TRBV27 and TRBJ1-4, is EAQVTQNPRYLITVTGKKLTVTCSQNMNHEYMSWYRQDPGLGLRQIYYSMNVEVTDKGDVPEGYKVSRKEKRNFPLILESPSPNQTSLYFCASAILPQGGVEKLFFGSGTQLSVL.

The chain recombines TRBV7-9 with TRBJ2-3, with 8 bases aligning to TRBD1. Germline trimming cut 5 bases from V and 4 bases from J; bases unmatched to any gene: 11. There are 16 residues in the CDR3. Germline CDR1 and CDR2: SEHNR and FQNEAQ (reference sequence). This CDR3 reads CASSPGQGLSSDTQYF. The DNA for the CDR3 is TGTGCCAGCAGCCCAGGACAGGGTCTGTCGTCAGATACGCAGTATTTT. The full variable domain, with the rest looked up from reference TRBV7-9 and TRBJ2-3, is DTGVSQNPRHKITKRGQNVTFRCDPISEHNRLYWYRQTLGQGPEFLTYFQNEAQLEKSRLLSDRFSAERPKGSFSTLEIQRTEQGDSAMYLCASSPGQGLSSDTQYFGPGTRLTVL.

CDR3 in DNA: TGTGCCAGCAGCGTAGGGGGAGGGGCGGTAGGCTACACCTTC. This sequence encodes CASSVGGGAVGYTF. The V gene is TRBV9, the J gene TRBJ1-2; D might be TRBD1 (5 bases). Trimming pared 0 bases from V and 8 bases from J, leaving 14 bases between. This CDR3 is 14 amino acids long. The germline V gene has CDR1 SGDLS and CDR2 YYNGEE. Complete variable domain (other parts from reference TRBV9 and TRBJ1-2): DSGVTQTPKHLITATGQRVTLRCSPRSGDLSVYWYQQSLDQGLQFLIQYYNGEERAKGNILERFSAQQFPDLHSELNLSSLELGDSALYFCASSVGGGAVGYTFGSGTRLTVV.

With respect to this clone: Other DNA sequences in the same sample also yield this CDR3. V usage is TRBV7-9 and J usage is TRBJ1-1; D remains ambiguous. The CDR3 covers 13 residues. The V gene's germline CDR1 is SEHNR and CDR2 FQNEAQ (reference sequence). Trimming took 4 bases from V and 2 from J, leaving 8 bases between them. The CDR3 bases are TGTGCCAGCAGCTCAGTGTTAAACACTGAAGCTTTCTTT. It codes for CASSSVLNTEAFF.

The CDR3 protein is CASSPDRVVGETQYF. DNA for the CDR3: TGTGCCAGCAGCCCGGACAGGGTGGTTGGGGAGACCCAGTACTTC. The chain uses TRBV9 and TRBJ2-5; 8 bases agree with TRBD1. This CDR3 spans 15 amino acids. Germline lookup yields CDR1 SGDLS and CDR2 YYNGEE. Trimming removed 4 bases from V and 5 bases from J; junction bases left unmatched: 10.

In its sample, this clone was seen once. The V gene is TRBV9, the J gene TRBJ2-1, with TRBD2 matching over 9 bases. Germline V CDR1 and CDR2: SGDLS, YYNGEE. V was clipped by 0 bases and J by 5 bases; unmatched bases: 9. The CDR3 sequence is 17 residues long. The CDR3 sequence: CASSVALREGRDNEQFF. The CDR3 DNA follows: TGTGCCAGCAGCGTAGCTTTGCGGGAGGGGAGGGACAATGAGCAGTTCTTC.

The table lists this clone with a count of one. The chain's CDR3 is CASSRQDEAFF. The CDR3 nucleotides are TGTGCCAGCAGTCGACAGGATGAAGCTTTCTTT. The chain has TRBV6-5 and TRBJ1-1; the D gene is possibly TRBD1 (6 bases). Germline CDR1 and CDR2: MNHEY and SVGAGI. CDR3 length: 11 amino acids. V lost 5 bases and J lost 7, with 8 bases in between.

This clone came up a few times. This chain's CDR3 is CASSVAGTDTQYF. CDR3 DNA: TGTGCCAGCAGCGTAGCGGGCACAGATACGCAGTATTTT. The chain combines TRBV9 with TRBJ2-3; D gene unclear. The CDR3 length is 13 residues. Per germline, CDR1 SGDLS and CDR2 YYNGEE. The ends were cut back, 0 bases at V and 1 base at J, with 3 bases in the middle.